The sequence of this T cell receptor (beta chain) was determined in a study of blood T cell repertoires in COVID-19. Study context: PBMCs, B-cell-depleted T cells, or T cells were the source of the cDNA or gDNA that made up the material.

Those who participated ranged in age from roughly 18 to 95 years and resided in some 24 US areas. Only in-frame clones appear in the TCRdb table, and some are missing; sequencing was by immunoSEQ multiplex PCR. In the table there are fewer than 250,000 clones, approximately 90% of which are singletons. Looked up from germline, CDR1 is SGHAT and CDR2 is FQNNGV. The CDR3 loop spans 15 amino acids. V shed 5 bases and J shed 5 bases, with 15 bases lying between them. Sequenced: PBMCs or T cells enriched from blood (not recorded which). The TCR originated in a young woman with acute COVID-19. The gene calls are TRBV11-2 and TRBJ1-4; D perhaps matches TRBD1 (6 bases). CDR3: CASSQTGTPNEKLFF. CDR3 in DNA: TGTGCCAGCAGCCAGACAGGAACCCCCAATGAAAAACTGTTTTTT.